This T cell receptor (beta chain) is from a study of blood T cell repertoires in COVID-19. The CDR3 sequence is 14 residues long. Germline V lookup: CDR1 SSHAT, CDR2 FNYEAQ (reference sequence). Clones were sequenced by immunoSEQ multiplex PCR, and TCRdb holds only the in-frame ones, with some missing. The sample lists some 490,000 clones, approximately 85% occurring once. A remark on this clone: At one end the junction does not follow the germline gene, possibly because of a read error.

The V call is TRBV7-7, the J call TRBJ2-7; weak D call: TRBD2 (6 bases). The sequence came from a human donor in a cohort sampled during active COVID-19. Sequenced: peripheral blood. CDR3 amino acids: CASSSDSGPYEQYF. The CDR3 coding sequence is TGTGCTAGCAGTTCCGATAGCGGACCCTACGAGCAGTACTTC.